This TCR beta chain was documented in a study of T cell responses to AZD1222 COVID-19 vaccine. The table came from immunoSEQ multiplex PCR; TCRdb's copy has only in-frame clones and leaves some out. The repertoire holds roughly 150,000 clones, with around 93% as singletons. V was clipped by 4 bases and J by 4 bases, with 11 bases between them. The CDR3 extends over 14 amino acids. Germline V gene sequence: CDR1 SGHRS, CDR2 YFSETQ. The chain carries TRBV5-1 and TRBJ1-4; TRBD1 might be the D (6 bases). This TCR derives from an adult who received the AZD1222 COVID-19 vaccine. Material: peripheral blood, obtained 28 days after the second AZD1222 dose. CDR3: CASSPRTDNEKLFF. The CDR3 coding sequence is TGCGCCAGCAGCCCGAGGACAGATAATGAAAAACTGTTTTTT.